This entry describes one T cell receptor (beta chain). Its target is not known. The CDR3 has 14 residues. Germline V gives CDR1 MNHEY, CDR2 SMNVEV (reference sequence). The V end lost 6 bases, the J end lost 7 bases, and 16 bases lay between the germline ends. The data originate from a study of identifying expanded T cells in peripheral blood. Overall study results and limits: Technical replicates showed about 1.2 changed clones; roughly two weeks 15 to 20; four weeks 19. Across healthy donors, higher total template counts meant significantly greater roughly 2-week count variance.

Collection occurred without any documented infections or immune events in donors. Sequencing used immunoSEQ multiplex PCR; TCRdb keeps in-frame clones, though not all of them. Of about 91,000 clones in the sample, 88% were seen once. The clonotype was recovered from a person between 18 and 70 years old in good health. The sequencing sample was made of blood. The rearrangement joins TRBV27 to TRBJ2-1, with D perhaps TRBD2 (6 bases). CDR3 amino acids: CASSPYRAGNEQFF. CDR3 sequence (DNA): TGTGCCAGCAGCCCCTATAGGGCGGGAAATGAGCAGTTCTTC.